The 27 T cell receptor beta chains presented below share a single source sample, sequenced in a study of shared clonotypes between healthy human individuals. TCRdb's table, derived via immunoSEQ multiplex PCR, lists solely in-frame clones and lacks some. Among about 730,000 clones, 72% were seen once, and the ten largest hold approximately 2%. The sequenced sample was memory CD4+ T cells sorted from blood. Subset denoted: CD45RA-negative fraction. Receptors were obtained from a woman aged 25 to 45 in good health.

V and J are TRBV11-3 and TRBJ2-7; D tentatively fits TRBD1 or TRBD2 (5 bases each). V lost 0 bases to trimming and J lost 3 bases, with 12 bases between them. This CDR3 spans 15 amino acids. Germline V gene data show CDR1 as SGHNT and CDR2 as YENEEA. CDR3 region: CASSLDGATSYEQYF. The CDR3 DNA is TGTGCCAGCAGCTTAGATGGGGCTACTAGCTACGAGCAGTACTTC.

This rearrangement joins TRBV5-4 to TRBJ2-6; TRBD2 matches 9 bases. Per germline, CDR1 SGHNT and CDR2 YYREEE (reference sequence). The CDR3 sequence is 19 residues long. The V segment lost 1 base and the J segment 4 bases; nucleotides outside the gene matches: 12. CDR3 in DNA: TGTGCCAGCAGCTTGCGTCTAGCGGGATATACCACCGGGGCCAACGTCCTGACTTTC. Protein: CASSLRLAGYTTGANVLTF. Full variable domain (rest looked up from reference TRBV5-4 and TRBJ2-6): ETGVTQSPTHLIKTRGQQVTLRCSSQSGHNTVSWYQQALGQGPQFIFQYYREEENGRGNFPPRFSGLQFPNYSSELNVNALELDDSALYLCASSLRLAGYTTGANVLTFGAGSRLTVL.

The genes are TRBV28 and TRBJ2-6; the match to TRBD1 covers 10 bases. This CDR3 is 18 amino acids long. Unmatched junction bases numbered 8, after V lost 5 bases and J lost 1 base. The V gene's germline CDR1 is MDHEN and CDR2 SYDVKM. CDR3 nucleotide sequence: TGTGCCAGCAGTCTTCCAGGGACAGGGGTTTCTGGGGCCAACGTCCTGACTTTC. Translating it yields CASSLPGTGVSGANVLTF.

The chain links TRBV6-6 to TRBJ2-7; 10 bases align to TRBD2. Unmatched junction bases numbered 3, after V lost 3 bases and J lost 4 bases. The CDR3 runs to 14 residues. The germline CDR1 and CDR2 sequences are MNHNY and SVGAGI (reference sequence). CDR3 DNA sequence: TGTGCCAGCAGTTATCAGCGGGAGGGGTACGAGCAGTACTTC. Its translation: CASSYQREGYEQYF.

The table lists this clone with a count of one. V is TRBV5-4 and J is TRBJ2-7, with 10 nucleotides matching TRBD1. V lost 4 bases, J lost 3 bases, and 4 bases stayed unmatched. The germline gives CDR1 SGHNT, CDR2 YYREEE (reference sequence). CDR3 length: 14 residues. The CDR3 DNA reads as TGTGCCAGCAGCCCTCGGACAGGGGGCTACGAGCAGTACTTC. Translated: CASSPRTGGYEQYF.

V usage is TRBV28 and J usage is TRBJ1-2; 8 bases are shared with TRBD1. The CDR3 runs 17 residues. From germline, CDR1 is MDHEN and CDR2 SYDVKM. CDR3 sequence: CASLASGTGPRIYGYTF. In DNA, the CDR3 is TGTGCTAGCCTAGCCTCCGGGACAGGCCCCCGGATCTATGGCTACACCTTC.

About this clone: This CDR3 is also generated by other DNA sequences in the sample. V usage is TRBV5-1 and J usage is TRBJ2-1, with 8 nucleotides matching TRBD1. J lost 8 bases, V lost 2 bases, and 6 bases had no gene match. CDR1 SGHRS and CDR2 YFSETQ come from the germline V gene. The CDR3 has 14 residues. CDR3 coding DNA: TGCGCCAGCAGCTTAGGGACAGGAGGGGATGAGCAGTTCTTC. Translation: CASSLGTGGDEQFF.

Many counts were recorded for this clone. The genes are TRBV10-2 and TRBJ2-3, with 10 bases that match TRBD2. This CDR3 has 15 amino acids. The germline V gene has CDR1 WSHSY and CDR2 SAAADI. Germline trimming cut 7 bases from V and 6 bases from J; bases unmatched to any gene: 10. This chain's CDR3 is CASIRSSGRRDTQYF. CDR3 nucleotides: TGCGCCAGCATCCGGAGTAGCGGGAGGCGCGATACGCAGTATTTT.

The J gene is TRBJ1-2, the V gene TRBV5-1, with TRBD1 identical over 8 bases. This CDR3 is 16 amino acids long. Trimming at V came to 4 bases and at J to 7 bases, leaving 15 bases not matched to a gene. Germline V gene sequence: CDR1 SGHRS, CDR2 YFSETQ. CDR3 nucleotides: TGCGCCAGCAGCCGGACAGGGAGAGGGAGTGAGGGTGGCTACACCTTC. This gives the protein CASSRTGRGSEGGYTF.

This clone occurred a few times. The rearrangement joins TRBV10-1 to TRBJ1-1; D remains unclear. Germline V CDR1 and CDR2: WNHNN, SYGVQD (reference sequence). The V end lost 10 bases, the J end lost 4 bases, and 16 bases lay between the germline ends. The CDR3 has 13 amino acids. CDR3 bases: TGCGCCACGCGGCGGGCGTTAGGCACTGAAGCTTTCTTT. Its translation is CATRRALGTEAFF.

CDR3 protein: CASSDKGRETQYF. The CDR3 region has the DNA TGTGCCAGCAGTGACAAGGGTAGGGAGACCCAGTACTTC. The V and J genes are TRBV25-1 and TRBJ2-5, with D unresolved. Germline V gene sequence: CDR1 MGHDK, CDR2 SYGVNS. V was clipped by 3 bases and J by 5 bases, with 10 bases between them. The CDR3 runs to 13 residues.

This clone has more than one count but fewer than ten. V and J are TRBV5-1 and TRBJ2-2; TRBD1 aligns across 10 bases. The CDR3 covers 18 residues. The J segment lost 0 bases and the V segment lost 4 bases, leaving 9 bases of the junction unmatched. Germline V gene data show CDR1 as SGHRS and CDR2 as YFSETQ. CDR3 sequence: CASSRGQGRVSNTGELFF. The CDR3 bases are TGCGCCAGCAGCAGGGGACAGGGGAGGGTCTCGAACACCGGGGAGCTGTTTTTT. Together with reference TRBV5-1 and TRBJ2-2, the CDR3 gives the full variable domain: KAGVTQTPRYLIKTRGQQVTLSCSPISGHRSVSWYQQTPGQGLQFLFEYFSETQRNKGNFPGRFSGRQFSNSRSEMNVSTLELGDSALYLCASSRGQGRVSNTGELFFGEGSRLTVL.

J is TRBJ2-7 and V is TRBV7-2; 7 bases are a match to TRBD2. The J segment lost 3 bases and the V segment lost 0 bases, leaving 8 bases of the junction unmatched. The CDR3 runs to 16 residues. CDR1 is SGHTA, CDR2 FQGNSA, per germline. CDR3 DNA: TGTGCCAGCAGCTTAGCGCTGGCTAGCGGACACTACGAGCAGTACTTC. Protein sequence: CASSLALASGHYEQYF.

CDR3 nucleotides: TGCGCCAGCAGCGAAGACAACTACAATGAGCAGTTCTTC. Protein: CASSEDNYNEQFF. The chain has TRBV5-1 and TRBJ2-1; D not certain. This CDR3 spans 13 amino acids. Trimming stripped 4 bases from V and 3 bases from J, with 8 bases between. Germline V gene sequence: CDR1 SGHRS, CDR2 YFSETQ.

Points on this clone: A read error may explain this, as a much larger clone is one base away. The V gene is TRBV6-6, the J gene TRBJ2-5, with D uncertain. With 8 bases removed from V and 5 bases from J, the gap between germline ends came to 9 bases. Looked up from germline, CDR1 is MNHNY and CDR2 is SVGAGI (reference sequence). The CDR3 is made up of 11 amino acids. The CDR3 sequence: CASRSGETQYF. The CDR3 DNA is TGTGCCAGCCGCTCCGGGGAGACCCAGTACTTC.

This clone was recorded a few times. The genes are TRBV25-1 and TRBJ2-1; D perhaps matches TRBD2 (5 bases). Germline V CDR1 and CDR2: MGHDK, SYGVNS. Trimming shortened V by 0 bases and J by 2 bases, and 17 bases separated the two germline ends. This CDR3 has 18 residues. This chain's CDR3 is CASSEYNQDWKTYNEQFF. The CDR3 DNA reads as TGTGCCAGCAGTGAATATAATCAGGACTGGAAGACCTACAATGAGCAGTTCTTC. Full variable domain (rest looked up from reference TRBV25-1 and TRBJ2-1): EADIYQTPRYLVIGTGKKITLECSQTMGHDKMYWYQQDPGMELHLIHYSYGVNSTEKGDLSSESTVSRIRTEHFPLTLESARPSHTSQYLCASSEYNQDWKTYNEQFFGPGTRLTVL.

J is TRBJ2-1 and V is TRBV5-4; 15 bases are a match to TRBD2. The V gene's germline CDR1 is SGHNT and CDR2 YYREEE (reference sequence). The CDR3 length is 15 residues. V shed 2 bases, J shed 7 bases, and the junction held 1 base outside the gene matches. In nucleotides, the CDR3 is TGTGCCAGCAGCTTAGGACTAGCGGGAGGGAATGAGCAGTTCTTC. Translated: CASSLGLAGGNEQFF.

The chain employs TRBV6-5 and TRBJ2-5; D is undetermined. Gene TRBJ2-7 matches the end of the DNA better, so the J call may be wrong. This CDR3 spans 12 amino acids. In germline, CDR1 is MNHEY, CDR2 SVGAGI. The CDR3 nucleotides are TGTGCCAGCAGTCGGACCTCCTACGAGCAGTACTTC. It codes for CASSRTSYEQYF.

J is TRBJ2-7 and V is TRBV30; 8 bases match TRBD2. The CDR3 contains 15 residues. From germline, CDR1 is GTSNPN and CDR2 SVGIG (reference sequence). The V and J ends lost 0 bases and 6 bases, in that order; junction bases with no gene match: 10. CDR3 residues: CAWSVAGVVLGEQYF. In DNA, the CDR3 is TGTGCCTGGAGTGTAGCGGGAGTAGTCCTCGGCGAGCAGTACTTC.

The chain employs TRBV25-1 and TRBJ2-3; 11 bases map to TRBD2. Germline CDR1 reads MGHDK; CDR2 reads SYGVNS. This CDR3 comprises 16 residues. Trimming at V came to 8 bases and at J to 2 bases, leaving 9 bases not matched to a gene. The CDR3 coding sequence is TGTGCCAGCGAAGGGACTAGCGGCAAATTCACAGATACGCAGTATTTT. Translation: CASEGTSGKFTDTQYF.

This clone showed up many times. This sample includes further DNA sequences coding for the same CDR3. The chain recombines TRBV28 with TRBJ2-7, with 9 nucleotides matching TRBD1. CDR1 is MDHEN, CDR2 SYDVKM, per germline. The CDR3 totals 13 residues. V gave up 6 bases and J gave up 3 bases; unmatched junction bases: 3. This chain's CDR3 is CASSPDRGYEQYF. The CDR3 DNA reads as TGTGCCAGCAGCCCGGACAGGGGCTACGAGCAGTACTTC. Together with reference TRBV28 and TRBJ2-7, the CDR3 gives the full variable domain: DVKVTQSSRYLVKRTGEKVFLECVQDMDHENMFWYRQDPGLGLRLIYFSYDVKMKEKGDIPEGYSVSREKKERFSLILESASTNQTSMYLCASSPDRGYEQYFGPGTRLTVT.

The chain couples TRBV5-6 to TRBJ2-7; 13 nucleotides line up with TRBD2. The CDR3 is 18 residues long. CDR1 is SGHDT, CDR2 YYEEEE, per germline. The ends lost 3 bases at V and 0 bases at J; junction bases unmatched: 9. The CDR3 region has the DNA TGTGCCAGCAGCTACTCGGGACTAGCGGGGAAAAGCTCCTACGAGCAGTACTTC. Protein product: CASSYSGLAGKSSYEQYF.

The rearrangement links TRBV2 to TRBJ2-7, with D perhaps TRBD1 (5 bases). Germline V gene data show CDR1 as SNHLY and CDR2 as FYNNEI. This CDR3 contains 14 residues. V lost 7 bases and J lost 1, with 14 bases in between. This chain's CDR3 is CASIVREISYEQYF. The CDR3 DNA follows: TGTGCCAGCATTGTCAGGGAAATTTCCTACGAGCAGTACTTC.

This clone was seen more than once but under ten times. Other DNA sequences in this sample translate to the same CDR3. V and J are TRBV18 and TRBJ2-5; D uncertain. Trimming stripped 6 bases from V and 4 bases from J, with 12 bases between. The CDR3 covers 13 residues. The V gene's germline CDR1 is KGHSH and CDR2 LQKENI. CDR3: CASSLGLRETQYF. DNA of the CDR3: TGTGCCAGCTCGCTGGGTCTAAGAGAGACCCAGTACTTC.

The J gene is TRBJ1-4, the V gene TRBV4-1; no clear D gene. This CDR3 has 17 amino acids. The germline V and J ends were trimmed by 1 base and 0 bases, with 12 bases remaining between them. Germline-derived CDR1 and CDR2 are MGHRA and YSYEKL. CDR3 residues: CASSQGSRSATNEKLFF. CDR3 coding DNA: TGCGCCAGCAGCCAAGGATCCAGGAGTGCAACTAATGAAAAACTGTTTTTT.

The chain has TRBV7-9 and TRBJ1-3; no reliable D call. Germline V gives CDR1 SEHNR, CDR2 FQNEAQ (reference sequence). CDR3 length: 14 residues. Trimming removed 4 bases at V and 2 bases at J, with 9 bases between. The CDR3 DNA reads TGTGCCAGCAGCTCGCAGAGGCCTGGAAACACCATATATTTT. This translates into CASSSQRPGNTIYF.

This chain uses TRBV27 with TRBJ2-1; 8 nucleotides align to TRBD2. The germline V gene encodes CDR1 MNHEY and CDR2 SMNVEV (reference sequence). Trimming cost V 3 bases and J 7 bases; bases outside gene matches: 8. This CDR3 is 15 amino acids long. Here the CDR3 DNA reads TGTGCCAGCAGTTTTTGGGGGGCGGGAGGTAATGAGCAGTTCTTC. Its translation: CASSFWGAGGNEQFF.